A single sample gave rise to the 13 T cell receptor beta chains below, sequenced in a study of T-cell reconstitution after alpha-beta-depleted transplantation in children. The library targeted TCRbeta and was prepared with unique molecular identifiers. TCRdb fed the PCR reads into MiXCR, producing one record per CDR3 protein. The sample has tens of thousands of distinct CDR3 sequences, about 7% seen once. Sequences were derived from PBMCs from the stem cell graft donor, sampled from the stem cell graft. These receptors all stem from a human donor who donated a stem cell graft to a child with acute lymphoblastic leukemia.

This clonotype has ten or more counts. The J gene is TRBJ2-1, the V gene TRBV9; D is unclear. V lost 4 bases, J lost 7 bases, and 18 bases lay in between. This CDR3 is built from 15 residues. CDR1 and CDR2 from the germline V gene are SGDLS and YYNGEE. CDR3 in DNA: TGTGCCAGCAGCTCCGGGCCAATCCTTGGGAATGAGCAGTTCTTC. Residues: CASSSGPILGNEQFF.

This clonotype was seen repeatedly, ten times or more. The genes are TRBV5-6 and TRBJ1-1; 8 nucleotides line up with TRBD1. The V segment lost 3 bases and the J segment 4 bases; nucleotides outside the gene matches: 2. From germline, CDR1 is SGHDT and CDR2 YYEEEE. This CDR3 is built from 13 residues. CDR3 region: CASSYGTGTEAFF. For the CDR3, the DNA is TGTGCCAGCAGCTATGGGACAGGCACTGAAGCTTTCTTT.

V usage is TRBV19 and J usage is TRBJ1-5; D might be TRBD1 (5 bases). Germline lookup yields CDR1 LNHDA and CDR2 SQIVND (reference sequence). V lost 7 bases and J lost 7, with 14 bases in between. The CDR3 has 13 residues. The CDR3 nucleotides read TGTGCCAGTATGGCAGTCTGGGGGCAGCCCCAGCATTTT. Translation: CASMAVWGQPQHF.

There are many counts of this clonotype. This chain joins TRBV7-8 and TRBJ2-2; no reliable D call. The germline V and J ends were trimmed by 4 bases and 6 bases, with 6 bases remaining between them. This CDR3 comprises 12 residues. Per germline, CDR1 SGHVS and CDR2 FQNEAQ. The CDR3: CASSSSPGELFF. The CDR3 nucleotides read TGTGCCAGCAGCTCGAGCCCCGGGGAGCTGTTTTTT.

This clonotype came up many times. V gene TRBV3-1 combines with J gene TRBJ2-3; D uncertain. Germline CDR1 LGHDT, CDR2 YNNKEL (reference sequence). V was trimmed by 3 bases and J by 3 bases, leaving 4 bases between them. This CDR3 comprises 12 residues. The DNA of the CDR3 is TGTGCCAGCAGCCACAGAACAGATACGCAGTATTTT. Protein: CASSHRTDTQYF.

This clonotype was recorded many times. The rearrangement uses TRBV3-1 and TRBJ1-1; D is undetermined. V dropped 3 bases and J dropped 0 bases, with 11 bases sitting between them. CDR3 length: 15 residues. Germline V lookup: CDR1 LGHDT, CDR2 YNNKEL (reference sequence). CDR3 loop: CASSHDRTLNTEAFF. The CDR3 bases are TGTGCCAGCAGCCATGATCGAACGTTGAACACTGAAGCTTTCTTT.

The rearrangement joins TRBV13 to TRBJ2-1, with D hard to call. V lost 5 bases to trimming and J lost 0 bases, with 20 bases between them. The CDR3 has 18 residues. Germline V lookup: CDR1 PRHDT, CDR2 FYEKMQ (reference sequence). Here the CDR3 DNA reads TGTGCCAGCAGCCGCTCAACACAGACTTCCCGCTCCTACAATGAGCAGTTCTTC. It translates to CASSRSTQTSRSYNEQFF. The variable domain in full, with the rest retrieved from reference TRBV13 and TRBJ2-1, is AAGVIQSPRHLIKEKRETATLKCYPIPRHDTVYWYQQGPGQDPQFLISFYEKMQSDKGSIPDRFSAQQFSDYHSELNMSSLELGDSALYFCASSRSTQTSRSYNEQFFGPGTRLTVL.

In this sample, this clonotype turned up many times. The genes are TRBV4-2 and TRBJ2-2, with TRBD2 matching 9 bases. The V gene's germline CDR1 is LGHNA and CDR2 YNFKEQ. With V trimmed by 0 bases and J by 2 bases, 10 bases remained unmatched. This CDR3 has 19 amino acids. DNA of the CDR3: TGTGCCAGCAGCCAAGACGAGGAGGTGCTAGCGGGAAACACCGGGGAGCTGTTTTTT. Protein: CASSQDEEVLAGNTGELFF.

As for this clonotype: Compared with germline, one end of the junction differs, possibly owing to a read error. CDR3 amino acids: CAISLGDGRAPGELFF. The CDR3 bases are TGTGCCATCAGCCTGGGTGACGGACGGGCCCCCGGGGAGCTGTTTTTT. V is TRBV7-2 and J is TRBJ2-2; no clear D gene. Per germline, CDR1 SGHTA and CDR2 FQGNSA. This CDR3 contains 16 residues.

This clonotype occurred a few times. The chain has TRBV29-1 and TRBJ2-3, with a possible D match to TRBD1 (5 bases). This CDR3 spans 12 amino acids. The germline V gene encodes CDR1 SQVTM and CDR2 ANQGSEA. V dropped 6 bases and J dropped 0 bases, with 7 bases sitting between them. The chain's CDR3 is CSVTESTDTQYF. CDR3 DNA sequence: TGCAGCGTGACAGAAAGCACAGATACGCAGTATTTT.

This clonotype was detected only a few times. The V and J genes are TRBV6-5 and TRBJ2-1, with 7 bases matching TRBD2. The V segment lost 1 base and the J segment 6 bases; nucleotides outside the gene matches: 3. CDR3 size: 14 residues. From germline, CDR1 is MNHEY and CDR2 SVGAGI. CDR3 protein: CASSYYGGSNEQFF. CDR3 bases: TGTGCCAGCAGTTACTACGGGGGGAGCAATGAGCAGTTCTTC.

This clonotype appeared a few times. The chain combines TRBV6-2 or TRBV6-3 with TRBJ2-1, with D possibly being TRBD2 (5 bases). Germline CDR1 reads MNHEY; CDR2 reads SVGEGT. The V gene lost 8 bases and the J gene lost 6 bases, with 14 bases spanning the gap. The CDR3 spans 13 residues. CDR3 bases: TGTGCCAGCGACCCAGGACTGACCAATGAGCAGTTCTTC. This encodes CASDPGLTNEQFF.

The genes are TRBV5-6 and TRBJ2-7; D remains unclear. The CDR3 loop spans 12 amino acids. Germline V gene sequence: CDR1 SGHDT, CDR2 YYEEEE. The germline V and J ends were trimmed by 2 bases and 6 bases, with 9 bases remaining between them. CDR3 sequence: CASSFPVGEQYF. DNA for the CDR3: TGTGCCAGCAGCTTCCCGGTAGGCGAGCAGTACTTC.